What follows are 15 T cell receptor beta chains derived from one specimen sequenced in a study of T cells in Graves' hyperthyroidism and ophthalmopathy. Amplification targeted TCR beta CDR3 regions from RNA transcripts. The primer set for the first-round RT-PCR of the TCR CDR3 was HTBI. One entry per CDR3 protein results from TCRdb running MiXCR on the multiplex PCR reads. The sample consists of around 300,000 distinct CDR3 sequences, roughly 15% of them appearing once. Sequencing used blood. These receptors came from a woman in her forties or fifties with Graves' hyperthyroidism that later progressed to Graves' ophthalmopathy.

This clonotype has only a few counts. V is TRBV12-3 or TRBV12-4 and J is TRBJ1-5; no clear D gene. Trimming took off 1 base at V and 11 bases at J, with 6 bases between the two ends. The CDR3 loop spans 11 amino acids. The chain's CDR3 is CASSLGGAQHF. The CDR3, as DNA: TGTGCCAGCAGTTTAGGTGGGGCCCAGCATTTT.

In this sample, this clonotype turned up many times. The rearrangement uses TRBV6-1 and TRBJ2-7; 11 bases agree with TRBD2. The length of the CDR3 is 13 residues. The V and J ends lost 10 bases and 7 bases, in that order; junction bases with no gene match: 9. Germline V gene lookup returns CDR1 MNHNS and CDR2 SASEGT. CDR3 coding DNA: TGTGCCACCGGGGGACTAGCGGATGAGGAGCAGTACTTC. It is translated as CATGGLADEEQYF.

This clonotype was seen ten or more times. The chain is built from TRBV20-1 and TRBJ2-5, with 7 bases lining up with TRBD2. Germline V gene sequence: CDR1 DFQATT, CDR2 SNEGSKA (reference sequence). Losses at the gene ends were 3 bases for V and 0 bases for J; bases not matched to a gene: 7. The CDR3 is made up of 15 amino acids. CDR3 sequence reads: CSARRPAGHQETQYF. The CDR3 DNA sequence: TGCAGTGCTAGGCGCCCAGCGGGGCACCAAGAGACCCAGTACTTC.

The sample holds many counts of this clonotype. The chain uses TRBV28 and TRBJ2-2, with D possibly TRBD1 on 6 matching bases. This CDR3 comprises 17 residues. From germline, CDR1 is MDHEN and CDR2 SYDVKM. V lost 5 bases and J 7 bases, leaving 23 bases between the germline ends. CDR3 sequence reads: CASSPPQGIPGSGELFF. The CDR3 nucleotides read TGTGCCAGCAGTCCCCCCCAGGGGATCCCCGGCAGCGGGGAGCTGTTTTTT.

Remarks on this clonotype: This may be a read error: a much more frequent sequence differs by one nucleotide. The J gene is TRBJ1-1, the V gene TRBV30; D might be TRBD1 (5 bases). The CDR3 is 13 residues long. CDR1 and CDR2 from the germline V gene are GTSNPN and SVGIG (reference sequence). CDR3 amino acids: CTWSVGGGTEAFF. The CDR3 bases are TGTACCTGGAGTGTGGGGGGAGGCACTGAAGCTTTCTTT.

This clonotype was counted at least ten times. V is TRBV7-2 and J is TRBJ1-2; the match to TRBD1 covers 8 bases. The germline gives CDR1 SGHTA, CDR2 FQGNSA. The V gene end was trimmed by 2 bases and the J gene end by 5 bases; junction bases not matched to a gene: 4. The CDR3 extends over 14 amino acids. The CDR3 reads CASSLIGQGYGYTF. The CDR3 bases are TGTGCCAGCAGCTTAATAGGACAGGGTTATGGCTACACCTTC. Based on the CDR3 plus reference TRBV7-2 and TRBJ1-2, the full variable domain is GAGVSQSPSNKVTEKGKDVELRCDPISGHTALYWYRQSLGQGLEFLIYFQGNSAPDKSGLPSDRFSAERTGGSVSTLTIQRTQQEDSAVYLCASSLIGQGYGYTFGSGTRLTVV.

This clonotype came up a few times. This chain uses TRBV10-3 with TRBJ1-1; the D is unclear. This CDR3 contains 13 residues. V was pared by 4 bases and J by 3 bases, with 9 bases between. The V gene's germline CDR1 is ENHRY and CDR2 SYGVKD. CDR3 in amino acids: CAISGLGYTEAFF. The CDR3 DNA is TGTGCCATCAGTGGACTGGGATACACTGAAGCTTTCTTT.

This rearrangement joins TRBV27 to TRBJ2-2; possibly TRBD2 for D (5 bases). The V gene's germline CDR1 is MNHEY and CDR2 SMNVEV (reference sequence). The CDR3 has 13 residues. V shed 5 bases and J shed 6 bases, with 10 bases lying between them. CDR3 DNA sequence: TGTGCCAGCAGTCCCCGTAGCGCCGGGGAGCTGTTTTTT. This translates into CASSPRSAGELFF.

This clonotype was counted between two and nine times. CDR3: CASSRLASTDTQYF. The CDR3 region has the DNA TGTGCCAGTAGTCGGCTAGCGAGCACAGATACGCAGTATTTT. The genes are TRBV19 and TRBJ2-3, with a tentative D call TRBD2 (6 bases). Germline CDR1 is LNHDA and CDR2 is SQIVND (reference sequence). There are 14 residues in the CDR3. The V gene lost 5 bases and the J gene lost 0 bases, with 9 bases spanning the gap.

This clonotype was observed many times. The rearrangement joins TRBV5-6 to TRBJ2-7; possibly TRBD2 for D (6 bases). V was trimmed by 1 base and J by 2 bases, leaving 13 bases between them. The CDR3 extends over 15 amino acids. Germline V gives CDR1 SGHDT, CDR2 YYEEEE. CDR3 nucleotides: TGTGCCAGCAGCTTGTTACACGGGACTCCCTACGAGCAGTACTTC. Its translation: CASSLLHGTPYEQYF.

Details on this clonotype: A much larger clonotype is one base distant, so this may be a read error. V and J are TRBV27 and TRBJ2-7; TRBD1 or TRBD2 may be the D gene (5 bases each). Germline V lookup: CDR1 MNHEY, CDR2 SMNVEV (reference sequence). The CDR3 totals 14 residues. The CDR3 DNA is TGTGCCTGCAGTCTTACCGGGACCGCCAACGAGCAGTACTTC. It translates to CACSLTGTANEQYF.

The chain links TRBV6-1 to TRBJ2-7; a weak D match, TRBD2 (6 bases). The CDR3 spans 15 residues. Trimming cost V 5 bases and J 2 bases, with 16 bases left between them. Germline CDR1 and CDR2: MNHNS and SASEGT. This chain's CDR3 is CASSTHRGIAYEQYF. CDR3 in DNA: TGTGCCAGCAGTACCCATCGGGGGATTGCCTACGAGCAGTACTTC.

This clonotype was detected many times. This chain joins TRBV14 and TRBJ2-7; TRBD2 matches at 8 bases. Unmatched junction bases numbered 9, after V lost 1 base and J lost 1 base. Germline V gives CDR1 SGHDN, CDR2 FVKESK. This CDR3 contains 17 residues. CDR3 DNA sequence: TGTGCCAGCAGCCAAGCACCCGGGACTAGTAAGTCCTACGAGCAGTACTTC. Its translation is CASSQAPGTSKSYEQYF.

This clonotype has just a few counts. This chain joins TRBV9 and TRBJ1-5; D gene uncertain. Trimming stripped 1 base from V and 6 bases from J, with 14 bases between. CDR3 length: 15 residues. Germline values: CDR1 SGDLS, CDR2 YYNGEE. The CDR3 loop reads CASSVSGVLSQPQHF. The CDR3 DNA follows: TGTGCCAGCAGCGTATCCGGTGTACTGAGTCAGCCCCAGCATTTT.

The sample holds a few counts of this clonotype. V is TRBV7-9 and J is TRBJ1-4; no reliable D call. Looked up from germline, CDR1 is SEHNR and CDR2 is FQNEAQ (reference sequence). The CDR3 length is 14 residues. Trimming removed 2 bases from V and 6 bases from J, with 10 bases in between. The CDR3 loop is CASSLLLNHEKLFF. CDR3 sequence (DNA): TGTGCCAGCAGCTTACTACTCAACCATGAAAAACTGTTTTTT. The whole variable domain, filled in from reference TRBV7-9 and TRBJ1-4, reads DTGVSQNPRHKITKRGQNVTFRCDPISEHNRLYWYRQTLGQGPEFLTYFQNEAQLEKSRLLSDRFSAERPKGSFSTLEIQRTEQGDSAMYLCASSLLLNHEKLFFGSGTQLSVL.